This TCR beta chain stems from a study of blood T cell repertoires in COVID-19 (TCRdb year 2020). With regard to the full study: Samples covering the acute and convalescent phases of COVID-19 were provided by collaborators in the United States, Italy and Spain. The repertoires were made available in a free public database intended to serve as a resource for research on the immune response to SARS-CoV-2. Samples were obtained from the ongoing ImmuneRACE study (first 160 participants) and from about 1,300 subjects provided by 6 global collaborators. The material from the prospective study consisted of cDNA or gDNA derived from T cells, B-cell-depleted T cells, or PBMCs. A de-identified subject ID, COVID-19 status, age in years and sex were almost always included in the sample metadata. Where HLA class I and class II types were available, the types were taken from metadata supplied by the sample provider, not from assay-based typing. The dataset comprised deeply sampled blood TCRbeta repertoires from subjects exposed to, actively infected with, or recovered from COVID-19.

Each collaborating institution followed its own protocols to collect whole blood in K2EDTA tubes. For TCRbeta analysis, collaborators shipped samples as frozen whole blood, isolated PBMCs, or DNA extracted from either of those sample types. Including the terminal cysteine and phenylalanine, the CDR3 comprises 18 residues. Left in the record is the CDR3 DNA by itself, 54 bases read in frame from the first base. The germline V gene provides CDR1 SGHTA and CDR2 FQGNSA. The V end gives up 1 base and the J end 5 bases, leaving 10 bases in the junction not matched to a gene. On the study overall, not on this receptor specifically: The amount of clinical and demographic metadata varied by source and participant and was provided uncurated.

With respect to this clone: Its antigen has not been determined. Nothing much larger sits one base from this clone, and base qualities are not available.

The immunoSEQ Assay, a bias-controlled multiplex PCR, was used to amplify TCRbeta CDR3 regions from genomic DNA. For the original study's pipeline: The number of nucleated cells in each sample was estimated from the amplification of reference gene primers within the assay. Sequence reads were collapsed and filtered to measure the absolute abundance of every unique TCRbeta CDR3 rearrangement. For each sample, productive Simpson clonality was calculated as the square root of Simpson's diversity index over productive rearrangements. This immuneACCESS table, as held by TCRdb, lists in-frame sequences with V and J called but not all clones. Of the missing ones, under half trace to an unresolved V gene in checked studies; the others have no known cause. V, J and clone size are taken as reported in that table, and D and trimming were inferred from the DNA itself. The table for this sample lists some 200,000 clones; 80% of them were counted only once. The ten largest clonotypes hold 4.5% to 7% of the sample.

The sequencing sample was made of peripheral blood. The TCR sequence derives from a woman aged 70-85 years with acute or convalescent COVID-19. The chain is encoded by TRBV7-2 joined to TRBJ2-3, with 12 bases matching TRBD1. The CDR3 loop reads CASSLVGGTGGARDTQYF. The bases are TGTGCCAGCAGCTTAGTCGGGGGGACAGGGGGCGCGAGAGATACGCAGTATTTT.